This record covers a single TCR beta chain. The CDR3 contains 13 residues. Germline V CDR1 and CDR2: SEHNR, FQNEAQ (reference sequence). The V end was cut by 7 bases, the J end by 7 bases, with 17 bases between. The data stem from a study of CD8+CD57+ T cells in acquired aplastic anemia. Profiles of TCR beta VDJ and CDR3 were generated from a genomic DNA template. In TCRdb, the reads were re-called with MiXCR into one record per CDR3 protein. The table includes around 140,000 distinct CDR3 sequences, more than 35% detected once. The clonotype was recovered from a human donor in good health, serving as a control. The chain couples TRBV7-9 to TRBJ2-7; D gene ambiguous. Sequencing input: sorted CD4+, CD8+, or CD8+CD57+ T cells (not recorded which) from PBMCs. The DNA for the CDR3 is TGTGCCAGCAACCTCTTCCCTCAGGATGAGCAGTACTTC. This sequence encodes CASNLFPQDEQYF.